The 8 T cell receptor beta chains in this list originate from one sample, sequenced in a study of CD8+CD57+ T cells in acquired aplastic anemia. Investigators profiled TCR beta VDJ and CDR3 from genomic DNA template. TCRdb used MiXCR to reprocess the reads, holding one entry per CDR3 protein. The sample shows some 200,000 distinct CDR3 sequences, just under 50% of them seen only once. CD8+CD57+ cell expansion had been shown by flow cytometry in patients chosen for sequencing. Sample: sorted CD4+, CD8+, or CD8+CD57+ T cells (not recorded which) from PBMCs. These receptors all come from a human donor with aplastic anemia.

This clonotype appeared many times. V is TRBV7-2 and J is TRBJ2-5; D is uncertain. Germline CDR1 is SGHTA and CDR2 is FQGNSA. V shed 5 bases and J shed 7 bases, with 23 bases lying between them. There are 16 residues in the CDR3. CDR3 sequence (DNA): TGTGCCAGCAGCCCCCCGGACCGCGACGGCCCGGGGACCCAGTACTTC. Its translation is CASSPPDRDGPGTQYF.

The CDR3 DNA is TGTGCCAGCAGCCTCCCCGGACAGGGGAACACTGAAGCTTTCTTT. Protein: CASSLPGQGNTEAFF. The chain carries TRBV6-1 and TRBJ1-1, with TRBD1 matching 8 bases. The CDR3 totals 15 residues. J was trimmed by 1 base and V by 6 bases; bases with no gene match: 7. Germline-derived CDR1 and CDR2 are MNHNS and SASEGT.

CDR3 in amino acids: CASSLGQGPVDTIYF. CDR3 in DNA: TGCGCCAGCAGTCTCGGACAGGGGCCGGTCGACACCATATATTTT. The chain recombines TRBV10-1 with TRBJ1-3; 9 bases match TRBD1. The CDR3 contains 15 residues. V trimming: 5 bases; J trimming: 8 bases; junction bases outside the gene matches: 10. CDR1 and CDR2 (germline): WNHNN, SYGVQD (reference sequence).

The chain has TRBV6-1 and TRBJ1-2, with 8 bases fitting TRBD1. CDR1 MNHNS and CDR2 SASEGT come from the germline V gene. The V gene end was trimmed by 6 bases and the J gene end by 6 bases; junction bases not matched to a gene: 9. CDR3 length equals 14 residues. CDR3 amino acids: CASRRTGRGDGYTF. The CDR3 DNA reads as TGTGCCAGCAGAAGGACAGGGAGAGGGGATGGCTACACCTTC.

This clonotype has at least ten counts. This chain links TRBV5-1 with TRBJ2-1; 8 bases match TRBD1. Losses at the gene ends were 2 bases for V and 6 bases for J; bases not matched to a gene: 10. The CDR3 covers 16 residues. The germline CDR1 and CDR2 sequences are SGHRS and YFSETQ. CDR3 sequence (DNA): TGCGCCAGCAGCTTTAACCCCCAGGGGGCAGGCAATGAGCAGTTCTTC. Residues: CASSFNPQGAGNEQFF.

Many counts were recorded for this clonotype. V usage is TRBV5-1 and J usage is TRBJ2-7, with 11 positions matching TRBD2. The CDR3 consists of 14 residues. CDR1 is SGHRS and CDR2 is YFSETQ in the germline V gene. The J segment lost 4 bases and the V segment lost 5 bases, leaving 5 bases of the junction unmatched. The CDR3 coding sequence is TGCGCCAGCAGTGGGGGGACTAGCGGATACGAGCAGTACTTC. Amino acids: CASSGGTSGYEQYF.

This clonotype was observed at least ten times. The CDR3 spells CASSFGQGGEQFF. CDR3 in DNA: TGTGCCAGCAGCTTTGGGCAAGGTGGCGAGCAGTTCTTC. This sequence joins TRBV11-3 and TRBJ2-1; D unclear. Germline-derived CDR1 and CDR2 are SGHNT and YENEEA. CDR3 size: 13 residues. V was shortened by 3 bases and J by 10 bases, with 13 bases between the two germline ends.

This clonotype was counted many times. The genes are TRBV5-1 and TRBJ2-2; 8 bases fit TRBD1. V shed 6 bases and J 7 bases; nucleotides not matched to a gene: 5. The CDR3 length is 13 residues. Germline V CDR1 and CDR2: SGHRS, YFSETQ. The CDR3 region has the DNA TGCGCCAGCATCACGGGGACAGGCGGGGAGCTGTTTTTT. Translated, it gives CASITGTGGELFF.